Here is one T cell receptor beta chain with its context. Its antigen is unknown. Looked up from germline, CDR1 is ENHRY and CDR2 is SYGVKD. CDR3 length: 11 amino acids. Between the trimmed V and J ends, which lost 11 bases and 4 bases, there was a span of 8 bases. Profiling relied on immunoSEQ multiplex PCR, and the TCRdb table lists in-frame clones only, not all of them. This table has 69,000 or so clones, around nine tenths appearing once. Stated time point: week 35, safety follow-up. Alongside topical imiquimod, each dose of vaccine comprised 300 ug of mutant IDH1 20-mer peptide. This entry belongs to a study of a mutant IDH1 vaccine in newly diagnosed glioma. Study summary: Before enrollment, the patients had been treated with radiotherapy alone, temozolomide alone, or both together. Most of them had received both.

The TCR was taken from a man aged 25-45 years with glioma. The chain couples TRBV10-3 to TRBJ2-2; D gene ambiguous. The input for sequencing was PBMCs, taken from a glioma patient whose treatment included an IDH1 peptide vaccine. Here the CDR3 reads CASEATGELFF. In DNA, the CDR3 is TGTGCCTCCGAAGCCACCGGGGAGCTGTTTTTT.